The present entry profiles one T cell receptor (beta chain) with its context. The antigen remains undetermined. Time point in this sample: blood 2 weeks post-SBRT. Treatment noted: 15 Gy SBRT to primary tumor, nephrectomy 4 weeks later. The sample belongs to a study of radiation and T cells in renal cell carcinoma. Overall study results and limits: Without pretreatment biopsies, baseline tumor clonotype presence was undetermined.

TCRdb's table, derived via immunoSEQ multiplex PCR, lists solely in-frame clones and lacks some. The data contain some 76,000 clones, 82% of them singletons. Trimming took 0 bases from V and 6 from J, leaving 10 bases between them. Germline V lookup: CDR1 SGHNT, CDR2 YYREEE (reference sequence). The CDR3 contains 13 residues. The chain uses TRBV5-4 and TRBJ2-7; no firm D call. The receptor's source is a man in his fifties or sixties with renal cell carcinoma. The material sequenced was blood, taken from a patient whose treatment included radiotherapy and nephrectomy. The CDR3 sequence is CASSLERGPEQYF. Here the CDR3 DNA reads TGTGCCAGCAGCTTGGAACGTGGGCCCGAGCAGTACTTC. The full variable domain, its missing parts supplied by reference TRBV5-4 and TRBJ2-7, is ETGVTQSPTHLIKTRGQQVTLRCSSQSGHNTVSWYQQALGQGPQFIFQYYREEENGRGNFPPRFSGLQFPNYSSELNVNALELDDSALYLCASSLERGPEQYFGPGTRLTVT.